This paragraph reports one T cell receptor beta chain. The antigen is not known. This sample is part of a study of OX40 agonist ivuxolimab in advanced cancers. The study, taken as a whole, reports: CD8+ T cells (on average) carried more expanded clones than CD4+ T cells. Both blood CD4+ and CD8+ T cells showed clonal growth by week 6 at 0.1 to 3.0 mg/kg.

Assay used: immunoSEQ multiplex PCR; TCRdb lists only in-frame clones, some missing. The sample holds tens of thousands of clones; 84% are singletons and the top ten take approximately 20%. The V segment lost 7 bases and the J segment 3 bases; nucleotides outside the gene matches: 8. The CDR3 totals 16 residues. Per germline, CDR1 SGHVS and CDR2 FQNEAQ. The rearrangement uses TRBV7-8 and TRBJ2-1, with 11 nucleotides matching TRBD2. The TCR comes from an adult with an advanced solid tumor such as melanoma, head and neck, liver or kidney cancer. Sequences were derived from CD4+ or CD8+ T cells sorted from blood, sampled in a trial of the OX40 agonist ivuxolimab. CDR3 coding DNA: TGTGCCAGCACCCATACTAGCGGGGGATTCTACAATGAGCAGTTCTTC. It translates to CASTHTSGGFYNEQFF.